This T cell receptor (beta chain) was sequenced in a study of T-cell reconstitution after alpha-beta-depleted transplantation in children. Points from the study as a whole: By one year post-transplant, T-cell counts and diversity largely arose from T cells that were newly produced. At day 60, the high TCRbeta diversity found in some patients originated from recipient T cells and thymic progenitors that had survived.

This clonotype came up many times. As yet, its antigen is unknown. The TCRbeta library was prepared with unique molecular identifiers. TCRdb used MiXCR to reprocess the PCR reads, holding one entry per CDR3 protein. The table shows approximately 300,000 distinct CDR3 sequences, with roughly 8.2% occurring only once. This TCR was recovered from a female patient aged 2-15 years who had a stem cell transplant for Fanconi anemia, so the T cells may come from the graft donor. The material sequenced was peripheral blood, taken 360 days after TCRalphabeta/CD19-depleted stem cell transplant.

The CDR3 here is CASKPDRGRADTQYF. The CDR3 DNA reads as TGTGCCAGCAAGCCTGACAGGGGGCGCGCAGATACGCAGTATTTT. The rearrangement joins TRBV5-6 to TRBJ2-3, with 10 bases fitting TRBD1. This CDR3 has 15 amino acids. Germline-derived CDR1 and CDR2 are SGHDT and YYEEEE. V shed 6 bases, J shed 4 bases, and the junction held 8 bases outside the gene matches.